Below are 11 T cell receptor beta chains sequenced from a single sample in a study of T cell repertoires in cytomegalovirus infection. TCRdb reanalysed the reads using MiXCR and keeps one entry per CDR3 protein. The data show roughly 600,000 distinct CDR3 sequences, 24% seen once. The source material was CD8+ T cells from PBMCs. The receptor set was obtained from a human donor in good health (CMV status not recorded). Some clones in this sample may be carry-over from other donors' samples.

This chain uses TRBV20-1 with TRBJ2-4, with no clear D. The CDR3 consists of 13 residues. Germline assignment: CDR1 DFQATT and CDR2 SNEGSKA (reference sequence). The V gene lost 5 bases and the J gene lost 5 bases, with 13 bases spanning the gap. The CDR3 reads CSAASPIENIQYF. The CDR3 nucleotides read TGCAGTGCTGCTTCGCCAATAGAAAACATTCAGTACTTC.

V usage is TRBV20-1 and J usage is TRBJ2-1; 10 bases line up with TRBD1. Germline loops: CDR1 DFQATT, CDR2 SNEGSKA (reference sequence). With V trimmed by 5 bases and J by 4 bases, 5 bases remained unmatched. This CDR3 contains 14 residues. The CDR3 region is CSAGPGQGYNEQFF. The CDR3 DNA sequence: TGCAGTGCTGGTCCGGGACAGGGGTACAATGAGCAGTTCTTC.

This clonotype was detected a few times. V usage is TRBV5-5 and J usage is TRBJ1-2; D is possibly TRBD1 (6 bases). This CDR3 has 15 residues. Trimming removed 4 bases from V and 3 bases from J, with 16 bases in between. Germline CDR1 reads SGHKS; CDR2 reads YYEKEE (reference sequence). The DNA of the CDR3 is TGTGCCAGCAGCCCACCGGGGGGGCCGCACTATGGCTACACCTTC. As protein: CASSPPGGPHYGYTF.

This clonotype has just a few counts. The rearrangement joins TRBV7-9 to TRBJ2-3, with TRBD1 matching over 10 bases. Germline V gives CDR1 SEHNR, CDR2 FQNEAQ (reference sequence). The V and J ends lost 5 bases and 3 bases, in that order; junction bases with no gene match: 5. The CDR3 extends over 15 amino acids. CDR3: CASSRGQGGTDTQYF. DNA of the CDR3: TGTGCCAGCAGCCGAGGACAGGGGGGGACAGATACGCAGTATTTT.

The rearrangement joins TRBV2 to TRBJ2-7; unclear D gene. The CDR3 runs 14 residues. CDR1 is SNHLY, CDR2 FYNNEI, per germline. The V and J ends lost 4 bases and 2 bases respectively, with 12 bases between them. The CDR3 protein is CASSGRGLAYEQYV. CDR3 DNA: TGTGCCAGCAGTGGTCGTGGTTTAGCCTACGAGCAGTACGTC.

The chain links TRBV5-6 to TRBJ2-2, with D maybe TRBD2 (6 bases). The CDR3 covers 15 residues. Germline V gene data show CDR1 as SGHDT and CDR2 as YYEEEE. The V end lost 4 bases, the J end lost 3 bases, and 13 bases lay between the germline ends. This chain's CDR3 is CASSRDGGYTGELFF. The DNA of the CDR3 is TGTGCCAGCAGCCGGGACGGGGGATACACCGGGGAGCTGTTTTTT.

The table lists this clonotype with a few counts. The V call is TRBV6-2 or TRBV6-3, the J call TRBJ2-7, with 11 positions matching TRBD1. Germline values: CDR1 MNHEY, CDR2 SVGEGT. J gave up 3 bases and V 6 bases, and 10 bases lay outside the gene matches. The CDR3 consists of 16 residues. The chain's CDR3 is CASREGGDRGVYEQYV. CDR3 coding DNA: TGTGCCAGCAGGGAAGGCGGGGACAGGGGGGTCTACGAGCAGTACGTC.

V gene TRBV20-1 combines with J gene TRBJ2-7, with D maybe TRBD1 (6 bases). V shed 0 bases and J shed 3 bases, with 15 bases lying between them. This CDR3 has 15 residues. Germline V lookup: CDR1 DFQATT, CDR2 SNEGSKA (reference sequence). The CDR3 coding sequence is TGCAGTGCTAGAGATACGAAGACAGGATACTACGAGCAGTACTTC. Its translation is CSARDTKTGYYEQYF.

With respect to this clonotype: A single base separates this from a much larger clone, so it may be a read error. This chain connects TRBV12-5 to TRBJ2-2; 7 nucleotides align to TRBD2. In germline, CDR1 is LGHNT, CDR2 FRNRAP. The CDR3 has 16 amino acids. The CDR3 nucleotides are TGTGCTAGTGGTTTTGCGGGGGAAGCGAACACCAGGGAGCTGTTTTTT. It translates to CASGFAGEANTRELFF.

This clonotype was counted many times. The V and J genes are TRBV7-2 and TRBJ2-3; D possibly uses TRBD1 or TRBD2 (5 bases each). V was clipped by 5 bases and J by 4 bases, with 10 bases between them. The CDR3 has 13 amino acids. Germline CDR1 SGHTA, CDR2 FQGNSA. CDR3 residues: CASSLGTPDTQYF. CDR3 nucleotides: TGTGCCAGCAGCCTCGGGACCCCAGATACGCAGTATTTT.

This clonotype turned up a few times. The V call is TRBV28, the J call TRBJ2-4; D remains ambiguous. Germline assignment: CDR1 MDHEN and CDR2 SYDVKM. CDR3 length: 18 residues. Trimming removed 2 bases from V and 0 bases from J, with 17 bases in between. The CDR3 nucleotides read TGTGCCAGCAGTTTACGCCAAAGTGGTCACTTAGCCAAAAACATTCAGTACTTC. This encodes CASSLRQSGHLAKNIQYF.